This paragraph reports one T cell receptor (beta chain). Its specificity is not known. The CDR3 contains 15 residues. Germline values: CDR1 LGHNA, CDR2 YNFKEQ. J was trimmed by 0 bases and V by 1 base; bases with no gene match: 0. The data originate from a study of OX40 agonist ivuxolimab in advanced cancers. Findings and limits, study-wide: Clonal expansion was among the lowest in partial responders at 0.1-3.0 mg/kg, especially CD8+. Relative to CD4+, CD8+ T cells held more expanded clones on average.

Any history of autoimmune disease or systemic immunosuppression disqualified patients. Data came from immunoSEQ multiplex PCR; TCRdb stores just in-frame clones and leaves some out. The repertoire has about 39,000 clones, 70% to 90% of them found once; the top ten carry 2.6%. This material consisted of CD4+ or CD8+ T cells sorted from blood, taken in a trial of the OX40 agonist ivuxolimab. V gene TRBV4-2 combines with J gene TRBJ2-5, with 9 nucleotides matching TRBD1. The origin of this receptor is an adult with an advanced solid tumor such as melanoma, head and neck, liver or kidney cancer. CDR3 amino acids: CASSQGTGDQETQYF. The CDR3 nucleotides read TGTGCCAGCAGCCAAGGGACAGGGGACCAAGAGACCCAGTACTTC.